The present entry profiles one TCR beta chain with its context. This clonotype was seen a few times. Its binding antigen is unknown. No base qualities exist here, and no much larger clone lies one base off it. This specimen's treatment or condition label, per the study, means: in vitro stimulation with specific CMV peptide epitopes to enrich CMV-specific T cells. The sample belongs to a study of T cell repertoires in cytomegalovirus infection (dated by TCRdb to the late 2010s). Some background on the complete study: Recently identified HLA-C-restricted CMV epitopes, whose presentation resists viral immunomodulation, were targeted by peptide stimulations together with well-studied HLA-B-restricted epitopes. Donor HLA type was relevant to the analysis, because carriage of CMV infection together with the matching HLA type was indicated by public TCR beta signatures. What the study reported, not specific to this receptor: The ex vivo response was dominated by HLA-C-restricted CMV-specific TCR beta clonotypes, and the single most frequent clonotype in two of eight donors was supplied by these HLA-C-restricted clonotypes. Cumulative frequency of public TCR beta family members discriminated carriers of CMV infection plus the relevant HLA type in this cohort and an independent approximately 400-donor cohort.

TCRdb lists the instrument as Illumina HiSeq 1500. TCRdb ran its own pipeline on the public reads, namely fastp trimming at Q25 and MiXCR clone calling, and kept in-frame beta chains. Rows are unified per CDR3 protein, each entry keeping the most common DNA and genes. This sample lists approximately 590,000 distinct CDR3 sequences; 40% were detected once. The ten biggest clones cover more than 40% of the sample. The V and J ends are trimmed by 6 bases and 0 bases, leaving 29 bases between them. There are 20 amino acids in the CDR3, from cysteine to phenylalanine inclusive. The CDR3 DNA has 60 bases and is translated from base 1.

The source of this sequence is a human donor in good health (CMV status not recorded). Some clones in this sample may be carry-over from other donors' samples. Recombination connected TRBV12-3 or TRBV12-4 to TRBJ1-1; 5 matching bases give a weak D call of TRBD1. The source material was cultured PBMCs, sampled from culture after CMV antigen stimulation. The sequenced DNA is TGTGCCAGCAGGGGGGTAGATGGGGATGTCTTCCAAATATTGAACACTGAAGCTTTCTTT. Translated, this is CASRGVDGDVFQILNTEAFF.